Listed below are T cell receptor beta chains from one sample, sequenced in a study of T cells in localized non-small cell lung cancer. The data were produced by immunoSEQ multiplex PCR, yet TCRdb's version contains in-frame clones alone and is incomplete. The table includes about 18,000 clones, approximately 83% detected once. The sample in question was peripheral blood, obtained before any cancer treatment. These receptors all come from a female donor aged 60 or older with stage I lung adenocarcinoma. The conserved cysteine and the conserved F or W are not part of the CDR3 here.

V gene: TRBV18; CDR3 protein: ASSENGAQETQY
V gene: TRBV4-2; CDR3 protein: ASSQSAGGTDTQY
V gene: TRBV4-2; CDR3 protein: ASSQITGRGNYGYT
V gene: TRBV18; CDR3 protein: ASSLTGRAYNSPLH
V gene: TRBV6-5; CDR3 protein: ASSYQGQNYGYT
V gene: TRBV15; CDR3 protein: ATSSRTTGTEAF
V gene: TRBV30; CDR3 protein: AGDKGYGYT
V gene: TRBV4-2; CDR3 protein: ASSRVTENTEAF
V gene: TRBV27; CDR3 protein: ASSSRLEKLF
V gene: TRBV5-1; CDR3 protein: ASSLAGFGTGELF
V gene: TRBV7-6; CDR3 protein: ASSELTGRMNTEAF
V gene: TRBV5-1; CDR3 protein: ASSLEVGGLGTEAF
V gene: TRBV5-4; CDR3 protein: ASSLAGRGRSDTQY
V gene: TRBV5-1; CDR3 protein: ASSLGGPAEAF
V gene: TRBV7-9; CDR3 protein: ASSPNALEKLF
V gene: TRBV27; CDR3 protein: ASSASVGQGNQPQH